The sequence of this T cell receptor (beta chain) was determined in a study of CD8 T cells in ankylosing spondylitis. This clonotype has at least ten counts. TCRdb reprocessed the 5' RACE reads with MiXCR, giving one entry per CDR3 protein. This table has roughly 190,000 distinct CDR3 sequences, 9.5% to 15% appearing once. Germline CDR1 and CDR2: SQVTM and ANQGSEA. V dropped 5 bases and J dropped 8 bases, with 19 bases sitting between them. CDR3 length: 14 amino acids. The source of this sequence is a male donor with ankylosing spondylitis or in good health (not recorded which). The genes are TRBV29-1 and TRBJ2-1, with D possibly matching TRBD2 (6 bases). Sequenced: blood, either unsorted or a sorted T cell fraction (not recorded which). CDR3 in amino acids: CSVSGLSTVDEQFF. DNA for the CDR3: TGCAGCGTTTCGGGACTCTCGACAGTGGATGAGCAGTTCTTC.